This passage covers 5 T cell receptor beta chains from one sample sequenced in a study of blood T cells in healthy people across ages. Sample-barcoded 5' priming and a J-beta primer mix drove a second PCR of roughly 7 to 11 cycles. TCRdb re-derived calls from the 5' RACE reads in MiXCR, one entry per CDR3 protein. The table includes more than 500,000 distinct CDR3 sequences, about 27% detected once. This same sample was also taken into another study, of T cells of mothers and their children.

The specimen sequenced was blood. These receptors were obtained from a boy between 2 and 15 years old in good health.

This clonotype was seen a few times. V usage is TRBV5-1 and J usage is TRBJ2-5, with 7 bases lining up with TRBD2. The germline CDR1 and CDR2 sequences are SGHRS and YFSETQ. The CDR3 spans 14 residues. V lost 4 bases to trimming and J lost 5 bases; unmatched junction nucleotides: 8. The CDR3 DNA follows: TGCGCCAGCAGCGGGGGAGGGCCTGATGAGACCCAGTACTTC. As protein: CASSGGGPDETQYF. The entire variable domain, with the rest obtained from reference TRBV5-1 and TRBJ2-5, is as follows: KAGVTQTPRYLIKTRGQQVTLSCSPISGHRSVSWYQQTPGQGLQFLFEYFSETQRNKGNFPGRFSGRQFSNSRSEMNVSTLELGDSALYLCASSGGGPDETQYFGPGTRLLVL.

In DNA form, the CDR3 reads TGTGCCAGCAGCCAAGACTTGACCGGTACGGTAGAGCAGTACTTC. It is translated as CASSQDLTGTVEQYF. This sequence joins TRBV14 and TRBJ2-7; D gene unclear. There are 15 residues in the CDR3. Germline V gives CDR1 SGHDN, CDR2 FVKESK. Trimming removed 0 bases at V and 7 bases at J, with 16 bases between.

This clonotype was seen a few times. The CDR3 bases are TGTGCCAGCAGCCAGGGGAGGAATGGGGGAGACATTCAGTACTTC. Its protein is CASSQGRNGGDIQYF. The V call is TRBV6-6, the J call TRBJ2-4, with D perhaps assigned TRBD1 or TRBD2 (6 bases each). The germline V gene encodes CDR1 MNHNY and CDR2 SVGAGI (reference sequence). The CDR3 is 15 residues long. V was trimmed by 6 bases and J by 8 bases, leaving 20 bases between them.

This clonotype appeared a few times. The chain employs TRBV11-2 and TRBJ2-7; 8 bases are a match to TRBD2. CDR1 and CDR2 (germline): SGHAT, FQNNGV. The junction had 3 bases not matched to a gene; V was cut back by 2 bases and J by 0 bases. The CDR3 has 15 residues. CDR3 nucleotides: TGTGCCAGCAGCTTACAGCGGGGGCCCTCCTACGAGCAGTACTTC. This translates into CASSLQRGPSYEQYF.

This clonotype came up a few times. The CDR3 loop is CASSGGALAGASYNEQFF. Written as DNA, the CDR3 is TGTGCCAGCAGTGGGGGGGCCCTAGCGGGAGCTTCGTACAATGAGCAGTTCTTC. V usage is TRBV2 and J usage is TRBJ2-1, with 10 bases fitting TRBD2. The CDR3 contains 18 residues. J gave up 4 bases and V 4 bases, and 13 bases lay outside the gene matches. Germline V gene lookup returns CDR1 SNHLY and CDR2 FYNNEI.